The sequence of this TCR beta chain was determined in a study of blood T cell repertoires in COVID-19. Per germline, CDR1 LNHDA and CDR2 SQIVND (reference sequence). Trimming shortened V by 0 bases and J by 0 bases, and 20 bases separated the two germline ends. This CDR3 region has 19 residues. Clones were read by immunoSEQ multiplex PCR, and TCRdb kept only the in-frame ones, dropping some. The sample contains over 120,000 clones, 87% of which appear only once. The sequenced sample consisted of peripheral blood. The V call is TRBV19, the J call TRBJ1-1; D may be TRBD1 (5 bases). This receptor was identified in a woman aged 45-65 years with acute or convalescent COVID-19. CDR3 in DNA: TGTGCCAGTAGTATAGAAAAGCCGGGGGGGTTCATCATGAACACTGAAGCTTTCTTT. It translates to CASSIEKPGGFIMNTEAFF.